Listed below are T cell receptor beta chains from one sample, sequenced in a study of blood T cell repertoires in COVID-19. Using immunoSEQ multiplex PCR, the repertoire was profiled, and TCRdb retains in-frame clones only, with some absent. The sample holds roughly 220,000 clones, 80% to 90% seen once. The source material was peripheral blood. The receptors come from an elderly man with acute or convalescent COVID-19. CDR3s include the opening cysteine and the closing phenylalanine or tryptophan. Fields, in order: J gene, D gene, V gene, clone size, CDR3 protein, CDR3 DNA. The D gene is left open where the match is weak. Some rows mark clone size as missing; the rest say once, few, many or name a class of expanded clone.

j_call: TRBJ2-7
d_call: TRBD1
v_call: TRBV2
clone_size: .
cdr3_aa: CASSLGQGPGSEQYF
cdr3_nt: TGTGCCAGCAGTCTAGGACAGGGCCCAGGGTCTGAGCAGTACTTC

j_call: TRBJ2-7
d_call: .
v_call: TRBV7-2
clone_size: .
cdr3_aa: CASSRPGVSSSYEQYF
cdr3_nt: TGTGCCAGCAGTCGACCAGGGGTGAGTTCCTCCTACGAGCAGTACTTC

j_call: TRBJ2-3
d_call: .
v_call: TRBV14
clone_size: .
cdr3_aa: CASSPWQGGTDTQYF
cdr3_nt: TGTGCCAGCAGTCCTTGGCAAGGGGGCACAGATACGCAGTATTTT

j_call: TRBJ1-1
d_call: .
v_call: TRBV6-2/TRBV6-3
clone_size: .
cdr3_aa: CASSYLGLENTEAFF
cdr3_nt: TGTGCCAGCAGTTACTTGGGTCTAGAGAACACTGAAGCTTTCTTT

j_call: TRBJ1-6
d_call: TRBD1
v_call: TRBV5-1
clone_size: .
cdr3_aa: CASSAGQVNSPLHF
cdr3_nt: TGCGCCAGCAGCGCCGGACAGGTTAATTCACCCCTCCACTTT

j_call: TRBJ2-1
d_call: TRBD2
v_call: TRBV25-1
clone_size: .
cdr3_aa: CATNGGLAGGSSYNEQFF
cdr3_nt: TGTGCCACCAATGGGGGACTAGCGGGAGGGAGCTCCTACAATGAGCAGTTCTTC

j_call: TRBJ1-1
d_call: .
v_call: TRBV5-8
clone_size: .
cdr3_aa: CASSRSPNAEAFF
cdr3_nt: TGTGCCAGCAGTCGCAGTCCCAACGCTGAAGCTTTCTTT

j_call: TRBJ2-7
d_call: TRBD1
v_call: TRBV2
clone_size: few
cdr3_aa: CASADRGQEQYF
cdr3_nt: TGTGCCAGCGCTGACAGGGGGCAAGAGCAGTACTTC

j_call: TRBJ2-3
d_call: .
v_call: TRBV6-2/TRBV6-3
clone_size: .
cdr3_aa: CASSRRLIGQGYTDTQYF
cdr3_nt: TGTGCCAGCAGTAGGCGTCTCATCGGGCAGGGGTACACAGATACGCAGTATTTT

j_call: TRBJ2-7
d_call: TRBD1
v_call: TRBV6-5
clone_size: .
cdr3_aa: CASSAGTAYEQYF
cdr3_nt: TGTGCCAGCAGCGCCGGGACAGCCTACGAGCAGTACTTC

j_call: TRBJ2-7
d_call: TRBD1
v_call: TRBV5-1
clone_size: .
cdr3_aa: CASSLGTGGGREQYF
cdr3_nt: TGCGCCAGCAGCTTAGGGACAGGGGGCGGCAGGGAGCAGTACTTC

j_call: TRBJ2-1
d_call: .
v_call: TRBV7-8
clone_size: .
cdr3_aa: CASSLIALAYNEQFF
cdr3_nt: TGTGCCAGCAGCTTAATAGCCCTAGCTTATAATGAGCAGTTCTTC

j_call: TRBJ2-3
d_call: .
v_call: TRBV24-1
clone_size: .
cdr3_aa: CATRATGATDTQYF
cdr3_nt: TGTGCCACCAGGGCGACTGGAGCCACAGATACGCAGTATTTT

j_call: TRBJ1-1
d_call: TRBD1
v_call: TRBV10-3
clone_size: .
cdr3_aa: CAIRKAGQEDTEAFF
cdr3_nt: TGTGCCATCCGTAAAGCTGGACAGGAGGACACTGAAGCTTTCTTT

j_call: TRBJ1-4
d_call: .
v_call: TRBV25-1
clone_size: .
cdr3_aa: CASSASGFREKLFF
cdr3_nt: TGTGCCAGCAGTGCTAGTGGGTTTAGGGAAAAACTGTTTTTT

j_call: TRBJ1-5
d_call: TRBD1
v_call: TRBV19
clone_size: .
cdr3_aa: CASSVSRQGDSNQPQHF
cdr3_nt: TGTGCCAGTAGTGTATCTAGACAGGGAGATAGCAATCAGCCCCAGCATTTT